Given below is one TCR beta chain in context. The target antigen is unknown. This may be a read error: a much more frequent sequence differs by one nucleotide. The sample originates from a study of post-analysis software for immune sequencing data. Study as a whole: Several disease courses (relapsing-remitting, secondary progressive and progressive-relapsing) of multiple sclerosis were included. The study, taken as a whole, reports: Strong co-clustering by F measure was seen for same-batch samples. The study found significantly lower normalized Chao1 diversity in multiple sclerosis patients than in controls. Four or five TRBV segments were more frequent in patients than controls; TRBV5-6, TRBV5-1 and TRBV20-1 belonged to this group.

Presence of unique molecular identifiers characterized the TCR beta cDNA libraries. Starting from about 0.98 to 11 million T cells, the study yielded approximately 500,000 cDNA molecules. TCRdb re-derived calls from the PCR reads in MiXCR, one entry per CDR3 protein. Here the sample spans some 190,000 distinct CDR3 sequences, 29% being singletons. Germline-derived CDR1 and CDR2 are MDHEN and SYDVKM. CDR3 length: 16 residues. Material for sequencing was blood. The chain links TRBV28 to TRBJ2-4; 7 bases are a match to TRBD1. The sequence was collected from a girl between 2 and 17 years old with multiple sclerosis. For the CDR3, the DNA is TGTGTCAGCAGTCCAACAGGGGCAGAGGTGGAAAACATTCAGTACTTC. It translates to CVSSPTGAEVENIQYF.